The clone carrying this T cell receptor beta chain has at least ten counts. The data were obtained in a study of early T cells in non-severe SARS-CoV-2 infection. From germline, CDR1 is LNHDA and CDR2 SQIVND (reference sequence). The CDR3 is 15 residues long. The V and J ends lost 0 bases and 5 bases respectively, with 13 bases between them. TCRdb re-derived calls from the 5' RACE reads in MiXCR, one entry per CDR3 protein. The sample records more than 65,000 distinct CDR3 sequences, roughly an eighth being singletons. Sequenced: whole blood. The sequence derives from an adult who was a healthcare worker with PCR-confirmed SARS-CoV-2 infection or an uninfected control (not recorded which). The chain couples TRBV19 to TRBJ1-2, with D hard to call. The chain's CDR3 is CASSIEADESYGYTF. The CDR3 DNA sequence: TGTGCCAGTAGTATAGAAGCTGATGAATCGTATGGCTACACCTTC.